This T cell receptor beta chain was documented in a study of OX40 agonist ivuxolimab in advanced cancers. TCRdb's copy holds only in-frame clones and misses some; the assay was immunoSEQ multiplex PCR. The profile shows around 50,000 clones, 70% to 80% of them singletons. The sequence was obtained from an adult with an advanced solid tumor such as melanoma, head and neck, liver or kidney cancer. Sequences were derived from CD4+ or CD8+ T cells sorted from blood, sampled in a trial of the OX40 agonist ivuxolimab.

This CDR3 is CASSQDRGTGAKANYGYTF. DNA for the CDR3: TGCGCCAGCAGCCAAGATCGTGGGACAGGGGCGAAAGCTAACTATGGCTACACCTTC. The chain links TRBV4-3 to TRBJ1-2; 10 positions agree with TRBD1. There are 19 residues in the CDR3. J was trimmed by 0 bases and V by 0 bases; bases with no gene match: 10. Germline V CDR1 and CDR2: LGHNA, YSLEER.